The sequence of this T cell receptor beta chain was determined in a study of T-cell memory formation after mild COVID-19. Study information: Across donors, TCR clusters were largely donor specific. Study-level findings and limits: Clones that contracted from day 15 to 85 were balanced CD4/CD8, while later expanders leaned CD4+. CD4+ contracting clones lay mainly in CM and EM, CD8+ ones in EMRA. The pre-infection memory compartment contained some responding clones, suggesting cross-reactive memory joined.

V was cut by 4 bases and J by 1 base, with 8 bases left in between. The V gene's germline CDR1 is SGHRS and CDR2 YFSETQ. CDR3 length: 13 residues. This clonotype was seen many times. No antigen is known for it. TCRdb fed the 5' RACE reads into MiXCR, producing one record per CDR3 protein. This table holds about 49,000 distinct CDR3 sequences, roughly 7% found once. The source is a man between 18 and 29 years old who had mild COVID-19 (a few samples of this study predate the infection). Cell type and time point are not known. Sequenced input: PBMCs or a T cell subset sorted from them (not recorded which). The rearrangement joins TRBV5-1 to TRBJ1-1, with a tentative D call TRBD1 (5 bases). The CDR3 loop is CASSGGGNTEAFF. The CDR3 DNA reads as TGCGCCAGCAGCGGCGGGGGGAACACTGAAGCTTTCTTT. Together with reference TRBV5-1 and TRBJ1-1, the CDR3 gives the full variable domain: KAGVTQTPRYLIKTRGQQVTLSCSPISGHRSVSWYQQTPGQGLQFLFEYFSETQRNKGNFPGRFSGRQFSNSRSEMNVSTLELGDSALYLCASSGGGNTEAFFGQGTRLTVV.